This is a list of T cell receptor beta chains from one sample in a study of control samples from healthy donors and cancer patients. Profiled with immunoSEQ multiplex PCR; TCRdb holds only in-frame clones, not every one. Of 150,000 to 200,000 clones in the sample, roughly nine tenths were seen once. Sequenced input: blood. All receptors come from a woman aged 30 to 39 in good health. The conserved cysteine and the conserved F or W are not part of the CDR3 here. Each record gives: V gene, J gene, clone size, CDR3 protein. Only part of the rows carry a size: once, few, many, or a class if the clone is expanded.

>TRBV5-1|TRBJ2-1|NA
ASSLASGLAGEEQF
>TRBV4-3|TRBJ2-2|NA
ASSQDSGTSGSRAGELF
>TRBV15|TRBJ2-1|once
ATTPGLAGLSSYNEQF
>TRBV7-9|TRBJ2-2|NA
ASSPLAATGELF
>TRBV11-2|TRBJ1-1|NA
ASSADRDTEAF
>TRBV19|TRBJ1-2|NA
ASSNRADGYT
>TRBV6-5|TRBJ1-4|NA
ASRTATNEKLF
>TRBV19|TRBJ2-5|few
ASSIPTSGRGKTQY
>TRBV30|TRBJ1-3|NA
AWSGASGNTIY
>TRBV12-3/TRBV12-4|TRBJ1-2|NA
ASRRQGGYT
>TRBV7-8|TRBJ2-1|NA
ASLAGGNEQF
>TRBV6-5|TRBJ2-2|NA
ASIRLAGDTGELF
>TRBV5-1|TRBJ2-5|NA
ASSLPAGETQY
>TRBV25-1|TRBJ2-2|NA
ASSARTGTGELF
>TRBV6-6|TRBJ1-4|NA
ASSYANEKLF
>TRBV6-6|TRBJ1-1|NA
ASSRGVNTEAF
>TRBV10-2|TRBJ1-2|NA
ASSENTYYGYT
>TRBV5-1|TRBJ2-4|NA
ASSIDRVQVIQY
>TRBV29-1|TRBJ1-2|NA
SVEDPQIYGYT
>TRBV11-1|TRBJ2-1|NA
ASSLARASGPDNEQF
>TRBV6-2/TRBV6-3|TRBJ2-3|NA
ASSDRGNTQY
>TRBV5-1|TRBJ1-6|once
ASSLAPRTGDNSPLH
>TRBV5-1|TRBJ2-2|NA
ASSSTSGRRTGELF
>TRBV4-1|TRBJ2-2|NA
ASSQVLAGINTGELF
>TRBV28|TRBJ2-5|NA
ASSSRETQY
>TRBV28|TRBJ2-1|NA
ASSLGGGPHEQF
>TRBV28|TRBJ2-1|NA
ASSPHQGHEQF
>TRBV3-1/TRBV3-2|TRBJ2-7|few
ASSPGQVAYEQY
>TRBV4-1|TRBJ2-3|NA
ASSQVGVSTDTQY
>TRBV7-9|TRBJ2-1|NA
ASSPPQAYYNEQF
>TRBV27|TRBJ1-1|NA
ASSLSTRAQNTEAF
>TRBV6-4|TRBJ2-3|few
ASSDSAGATDTQY
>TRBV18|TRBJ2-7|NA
ASSPLAGAEQY
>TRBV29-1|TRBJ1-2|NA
SGRDRENYGYT
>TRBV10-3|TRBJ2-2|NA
AIRDREETGELF
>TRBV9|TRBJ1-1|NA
ASSVGGTGMNTEAF
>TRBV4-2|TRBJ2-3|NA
ASSQALAGGTDTQY
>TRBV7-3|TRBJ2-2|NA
ASSPPGRNTGELF
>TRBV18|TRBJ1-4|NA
ASSRGQGTNEKLF
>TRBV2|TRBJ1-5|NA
ASSVTGDRSQPQH
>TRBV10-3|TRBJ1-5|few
AIRADSNQPQH
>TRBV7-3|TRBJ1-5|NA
ASSAQGGQPQH